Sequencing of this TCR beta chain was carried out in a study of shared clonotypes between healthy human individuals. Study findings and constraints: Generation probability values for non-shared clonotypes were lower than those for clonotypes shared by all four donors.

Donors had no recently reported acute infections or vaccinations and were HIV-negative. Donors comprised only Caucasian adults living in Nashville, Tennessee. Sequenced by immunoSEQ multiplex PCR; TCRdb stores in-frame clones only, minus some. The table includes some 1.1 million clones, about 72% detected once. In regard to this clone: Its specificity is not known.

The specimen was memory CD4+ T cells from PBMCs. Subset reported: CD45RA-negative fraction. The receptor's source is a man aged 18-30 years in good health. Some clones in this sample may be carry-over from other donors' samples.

The CDR3 bases are TGCGCCAGCAGCTTGAAGCACCAAGAGACCCAGTACTTC. Translating it yields CASSLKHQETQYF. This chain uses TRBV5-1 with TRBJ2-5, with no clear D. This CDR3 has 13 residues. V gave up 1 base and J gave up 0 bases, with 4 bases separating them. Germline V gives CDR1 SGHRS, CDR2 YFSETQ.